A single sample is the source of the 14 T cell receptor beta chains below, sequenced in a study of human T cells and chemical hapten exposure. Time point defined: healthy volunteer bleed at 6 weeks. It was from unfractionated whole blood that total RNA was extracted. One entry per CDR3 protein, called by TCRdb with MiXCR from the RACE reads. The table has 65,000 to 95,000 distinct CDR3 sequences, approximately 8.1% seen once. The specimen sequenced was whole blood. The receptors come from a female donor in good health. Some clones in this sample may be carry-over from other donors' samples.

The J gene is TRBJ2-2, the V gene TRBV3-1; D gene unclear. V gave up 1 base and J gave up 6 bases, with 6 bases separating them. The V gene's germline CDR1 is LGHDT and CDR2 YNNKEL (reference sequence). There are 13 residues in the CDR3. The CDR3 nucleotides are TGTGCCAGCAGCCAAGTCTGGCCCGGGGAGCTGTTTTTT. This encodes CASSQVWPGELFF.

This clonotype has ten or more counts. This rearrangement joins TRBV2 to TRBJ2-7; D remains ambiguous. V lost 9 bases and J lost 4, with 4 bases in between. This CDR3 has 9 residues. Germline V gene lookup returns CDR1 SNHLY and CDR2 FYNNEI. The CDR3 is CASGYEQYF. The CDR3 coding sequence is TGTGCCAGTGGTTACGAGCAGTACTTC. The full variable domain, rest sourced from reference TRBV2 and TRBJ2-7, is EPEVTQTPSHQVTQMGQEVILRCVPISNHLYFYWYRQILGQKVEFLVSFYNNEISEKSEIFDDQFSVERPDGSNFTLKIRSTKLEDSAMYFCASGYEQYFGPGTRLTVT.

The chain carries TRBV2 and TRBJ1-4; D not resolved. CDR1 SNHLY and CDR2 FYNNEI come from the germline V gene. The germline V and J ends were trimmed by 3 bases and 4 bases, with 12 bases remaining between them. This CDR3 region has 15 residues. CDR3 loop: CASSDGSGFNEKLFF. In DNA form, the CDR3 reads TGTGCCAGCAGTGACGGGTCTGGTTTTAATGAAAAACTGTTTTTT.

This clonotype was recorded many times. This chain uses TRBV6-5 with TRBJ1-6, with D maybe TRBD1 (6 bases). The length of the CDR3 is 21 residues. In germline, CDR1 is MNHEY, CDR2 SVGAGI. Trimming removed 0 bases from V and 8 bases from J, with 29 bases in between. The CDR3 DNA follows: TGTGCCAGCAGTTACTCTCACCATTTGTCACTCCGATCGGACAGACATTCACCCCTCCACTTT. It translates to CASSYSHHLSLRSDRHSPLHF.

This clonotype was detected a few times. The V call is TRBV6-4, the J call TRBJ2-3; D possibly matches TRBD1 or TRBD2 (5 bases each). The CDR3 length is 16 residues. CDR1 and CDR2 from the germline V gene are MRHNA and SNTAGT. Trimming removed 1 base from V and 3 bases from J, with 14 bases in between. CDR3 in DNA: TGTGCCAGCAGTGACTTAGGTGGGGGAAGTACAGATACGCAGTATTTT. Protein: CASSDLGGGSTDTQYF.

The table lists this clonotype with a few counts. Sequence at one end of the junction differs from germline and may be a read error. This chain links TRBV7-9 with TRBJ2-7; the D gene could be TRBD1 or TRBD2 (5 bases each). The CDR3 is 14 residues long. Germline-derived CDR1 and CDR2 are SEHNR and FQNEAQ (reference sequence). CDR3 coding DNA: TGTGCCAGCACTATCGGGGCAGGGCCCTCCGCCACCCACTTC. Its protein is CASTIGAGPSATHF.

The sample holds many counts of this clonotype. The chain employs TRBV6-4 and TRBJ2-3; tentatively, D is TRBD2 (7 bases). Germline-derived CDR1 and CDR2 are MRHNA and SNTAGT. The CDR3 sequence is 15 residues long. V lost 3 bases, J lost 3 bases, and 13 bases lay in between. The CDR3 coding sequence is TGTGCCAGCAGTGAGTCGGGGGGCGGTACAGATACGCAGTATTTT. Its translation is CASSESGGGTDTQYF.

This clonotype has a handful of counts. This sequence joins TRBV5-4 and TRBJ2-2; TRBD1 might be the D (6 bases). V was clipped by 4 bases and J by 4 bases, with 11 bases between them. CDR1 is SGHNT and CDR2 is YYREEE in the germline V gene (reference sequence). The CDR3 spans 14 residues. This chain's CDR3 is CASSVRQATGELFF. The DNA for the CDR3 is TGTGCCAGCAGCGTGAGACAGGCCACCGGGGAGCTGTTTTTT.

This clonotype was seen at least ten times. This chain joins TRBV19 and TRBJ2-6, with a tentative D call TRBD2 (6 bases). The V gene lost 3 bases and the J gene lost 4 bases, with 10 bases spanning the gap. CDR3 length: 15 residues. Germline CDR1 is LNHDA and CDR2 is SQIVND (reference sequence). This CDR3 reads CASSIGGPGANVLTF. The CDR3 region has the DNA TGTGCCAGTAGTATTGGAGGGCCCGGGGCCAACGTCCTGACTTTC.

In its sample, this clonotype was seen many times. The chain links TRBV20-1 to TRBJ2-7; TRBD1 might be the D (6 bases). The CDR3 totals 14 residues. The V gene's germline CDR1 is DFQATT and CDR2 SNEGSKA (reference sequence). Trimming cost V 0 bases and J 1 base, with 10 bases left between them. The CDR3 bases are TGCAGTGCTAGAGATACCGGACAGTCCTACGAGCAGTACTTC. This sequence encodes CSARDTGQSYEQYF.

The CDR3 sequence: CASSHLGTSDITDTQYF. The CDR3 DNA is TGTGCCAGCAGCCACCTCGGGACTAGCGACATCACAGATACGCAGTATTTT. The V call is TRBV14, the J call TRBJ2-3; 10 bases align to TRBD2. Trimming at V came to 3 bases and at J to 2 bases, leaving 8 bases not matched to a gene. Germline CDR1 reads SGHDN; CDR2 reads FVKESK. This CDR3 has 17 amino acids.

This clonotype was counted a few times. This chain connects TRBV11-2 to TRBJ2-4; possibly TRBD1 for D (5 bases). The length of the CDR3 is 16 residues. The V end was cut by 1 base, the J end by 6 bases, with 16 bases between. Germline CDR1 reads SGHAT; CDR2 reads FQNNGV. CDR3 region: CASSLVKRWGRNIQYF. The CDR3 DNA is TGTGCCAGCAGCTTAGTAAAGAGGTGGGGCCGAAACATTCAGTACTTC.

There are many counts of this clonotype. The gene calls are TRBV20-1 and TRBJ2-2; D uncertain. Germline CDR1 DFQATT, CDR2 SNEGSKA (reference sequence). This CDR3 has 15 amino acids. V shed 0 bases and J shed 6 bases, with 14 bases lying between them. The DNA for the CDR3 is TGCAGTGCTAGAGATGAGCTAGATGTGGCCGGGGAGCTGTTTTTT. Its protein is CSARDELDVAGELFF.

As concerns this clonotype: A much larger clone lies a single base off, so this may be a read error. The chain links TRBV29-1 to TRBJ1-4, with 9 bases fitting TRBD1. Per germline, CDR1 SQVTM and CDR2 ANQGSEA. The CDR3 is made up of 15 amino acids. CDR3 sequence (DNA): TGCAGCGTTAAAGATGCGGGGGGACAGGGAGGAAAACTGTTTTTT. Protein: CSVKDAGGQGGKLFF.